The next 15 T cell receptor beta chains were all read from a single sample in a study of technical replicates of blood from a handful of donors. Sequenced by immunoSEQ multiplex PCR; TCRdb stores in-frame clones only, minus some. The sample shows under 85,000 clones, 85% to 95% of them seen only once. The sample comprised T cells isolated from PBMCs. The origin of the receptors is a human donor in good health.

The chain uses TRBV6-1 and TRBJ1-5; no clear D gene. The germline gives CDR1 MNHNS, CDR2 SASEGT. Trimming removed 6 bases at V and 7 bases at J, with 19 bases between. The CDR3 has 15 residues. The CDR3 region is CASRDLEGSRQPQHF. Written as DNA, the CDR3 is TGTGCCAGCAGGGACCTGGAGGGATCAAGGCAGCCCCAGCATTTT.

V and J are TRBV11-2 and TRBJ2-7; 12 bases align to TRBD2. CDR3 length: 15 residues. Trimming took 5 bases from V and 0 from J; bases not matched to a gene: 2. Germline values: CDR1 SGHAT, CDR2 FQNNGV. As DNA, the CDR3 is TGTGCCAGCAGCCTGACTAGCGGGAGCTCCTACGAGCAGTACTTC. Translation gives CASSLTSGSSYEQYF.

This sequence joins TRBV11-2 and TRBJ2-3, with no clear D. The CDR3 extends over 13 amino acids. Trimming took off 1 base at V and 4 bases at J, with 6 bases between the two ends. Per the germline V gene, CDR1 is SGHAT and CDR2 is FQNNGV. Written as DNA, the CDR3 is TGTGCCAGCAGCTTAGGGCTAGCAGATACGCAGTATTTT. This encodes CASSLGLADTQYF.

This chain uses TRBV27 with TRBJ2-7; the match to TRBD1 covers 10 bases. J was trimmed by 4 bases and V by 5 bases; bases with no gene match: 11. The CDR3 extends over 16 amino acids. Germline V gene lookup returns CDR1 MNHEY and CDR2 SMNVEV (reference sequence). DNA of the CDR3: TGTGCCAGCAGTCTAAGACCGGGACAGGGGTCATACGAGCAGTACTTC. Translated, it gives CASSLRPGQGSYEQYF.

The V gene is TRBV14, the J gene TRBJ1-1; D uncertain. V was pared by 1 base and J by 8 bases, with 8 bases between. CDR3 length equals 12 residues. Germline CDR1 reads SGHDN; CDR2 reads FVKESK. The CDR3 DNA follows: TGTGCCAGCAGCCAAGCCCCCTACGAAGCTTTCTTT. It encodes CASSQAPYEAFF.

The chain links TRBV11-3 to TRBJ1-5; D is possibly TRBD1 (6 bases). Germline loops: CDR1 SGHNT, CDR2 YENEEA. The CDR3 consists of 16 residues. V was shortened by 2 bases and J by 6 bases, with 17 bases between the two germline ends. The chain's CDR3 is CASSLSSGARSQPQHF. The CDR3 DNA follows: TGTGCCAGCAGCTTATCCTCAGGGGCGCGGAGTCAGCCCCAGCATTTT.

The chain employs TRBV9 and TRBJ2-3, with D maybe TRBD2 (6 bases). V lost 6 bases, J lost 4 bases, and 9 bases lay in between. The CDR3 runs 12 residues. Per the germline V gene, CDR1 is SGDLS and CDR2 is YYNGEE. The CDR3 DNA reads TGTGCCAGCAACCGGGACTCAGATACGCAGTATTTT. This translates into CASNRDSDTQYF.

The rearrangement uses TRBV9 and TRBJ1-1, with a tentative D call TRBD1 (6 bases). Germline-derived CDR1 and CDR2 are SGDLS and YYNGEE. With 4 bases removed from V and 2 bases from J, the gap between germline ends came to 18 bases. CDR3 length: 16 amino acids. CDR3 DNA: TGTGCCAGCAGCTTACATCCGACAGGCTTAAACACTGAAGCTTTCTTT. It translates to CASSLHPTGLNTEAFF. The variable domain in full, completed from reference TRBV9 and TRBJ1-1, reads DSGVTQTPKHLITATGQRVTLRCSPRSGDLSVYWYQQSLDQGLQFLIQYYNGEERAKGNILERFSAQQFPDLHSELNLSSLELGDSALYFCASSLHPTGLNTEAFFGQGTRLTVV.

The V and J genes are TRBV29-1 and TRBJ2-3; 11 nucleotides match TRBD1. Germline V lookup: CDR1 SQVTM, CDR2 ANQGSEA. Losses at the gene ends were 3 bases for V and 4 bases for J; bases not matched to a gene: 3. This CDR3 spans 14 amino acids. Written as DNA, the CDR3 is TGCAGCGTTGAGGGACAGGGGGTTGCAGATACGCAGTATTTT. Translating gives CSVEGQGVADTQYF.

The CDR3 region has the DNA TGTGCCAGCAGCCCAGGACTATCCTACGAGCAGTACTTC. Protein product: CASSPGLSYEQYF. The rearrangement links TRBV7-8 to TRBJ2-7; D is possibly TRBD2 (6 bases). V shed 5 bases and J shed 1 base, with 9 bases lying between them. This CDR3 has 13 amino acids. Germline V gives CDR1 SGHVS, CDR2 FQNEAQ.

This chain connects TRBV5-4 to TRBJ2-1, with D possibly matching TRBD2 (5 bases). Germline loops: CDR1 SGHNT, CDR2 YYREEE (reference sequence). The CDR3 length is 14 residues. Trimming pared 6 bases from V and 5 bases from J, leaving 15 bases between. As DNA, the CDR3 is TGTGCCAGCACCCCAGGACTGCTCAACAATGAGCAGTTCTTC. Protein product: CASTPGLLNNEQFF.

V gene TRBV2 combines with J gene TRBJ2-3; 9 nucleotides line up with TRBD1. Unmatched junction bases numbered 0, after V lost 4 bases and J lost 1 base. CDR3 size: 14 residues. Germline loops: CDR1 SNHLY, CDR2 FYNNEI. The CDR3: CASSGQGGTDTQYF. CDR3 nucleotide sequence: TGTGCCAGCAGTGGACAGGGGGGCACAGATACGCAGTATTTT.

The CDR3 nucleotides are TGTGCCAGCAGCCTATATCCGGGACAGGGTTACGAGCAGTACTTC. Its translation is CASSLYPGQGYEQYF. The V and J genes are TRBV7-3 and TRBJ2-7, with 9 bases that match TRBD1. The CDR3 has 15 amino acids. After removal of 5 bases from V and 4 bases from J, the junction contained 9 bases not matched to a gene. The germline V gene encodes CDR1 SGHTA and CDR2 FQGTGA.

This chain joins TRBV6-6 and TRBJ2-7, with D tentatively TRBD1 (6 bases). CDR1 is MNHNY, CDR2 SVGAGI, per germline (reference sequence). V lost 2 bases and J 3 bases, leaving 14 bases between the germline ends. The CDR3 covers 15 residues. CDR3: CASSYDIRTDYEQYF. For the CDR3, the DNA is TGTGCCAGCAGTTACGATATTCGGACAGACTACGAGCAGTACTTC.

This clone has just one count. The chain couples TRBV4-2 to TRBJ1-2; D is uncertain. Germline CDR1 and CDR2: LGHNA and YNFKEQ. V was trimmed by 0 bases and J by 11 bases, leaving 28 bases between them. The CDR3 runs to 18 residues. The chain's CDR3 is CASSQETPLVLETSAYTF. The CDR3 DNA reads as TGTGCCAGCAGCCAAGAAACCCCGCTCGTCTTAGAGACGAGCGCATACACCTTC.